This T cell receptor (beta chain) was captured by sequencing in a study of PD-1 blockade in classical Hodgkin lymphoma. With no exception, relapse followed autologous stem cell transplantation in all patients, and brentuximab vedotin exposure varied. The CDR3 loop spans 14 amino acids. Germline V gene data show CDR1 as MNHEY and CDR2 as SMNVEV (reference sequence). V was cut by 5 bases and J by 0 bases, with 10 bases left in between. Overall study findings and caveats: It was CD4+ TCR diversity, not CD8+, that rose significantly by C4D1.

Libraries were prepared by immunoSEQ multiplex PCR; TCRdb keeps only in-frame clonotypes and omits some of them. The data contain 80,000 to 100,000 clones, about nine tenths of them singletons. As to this clone: What it binds is not known.

This TCR came from a human donor with classical Hodgkin lymphoma. Sequences were derived from peripheral blood mononuclear cells (PBMCs), sampled at baseline. The chain couples TRBV27 to TRBJ1-2, with D possibly matching TRBD1 (6 bases). The CDR3 DNA reads as TGTGCCAGCAGTATCTCAGGGGCTAACTATGGCTACACCTTC. It specifies CASSISGANYGYTF.